A selection of T cell receptor beta chains follows, all from one sample in a study of blood T cell repertoires in COVID-19. TCRdb's table, derived via immunoSEQ multiplex PCR, lists solely in-frame clones and lacks some. Among over 55,000 clones listed, approximately 85% were seen once. The specimen sequenced was peripheral blood. These receptor sequences come from a man in his fifties with acute or convalescent COVID-19. Each CDR3 is given with its conserved first and last residue. The order of the fields is V gene, J gene, D gene, clone size, CDR3 protein, CDR3 DNA. The D gene is left open where the match is weak. Clone size appears in some rows only: once, few, many, or a class for an expanded clone.

V gene: TRBV5-1; J gene: TRBJ1-1; D gene: TRBD1; clone size: NA; CDR3 protein: CASSNLGGTGGTTEAFF; CDR3 DNA: TGCGCCAGCAGCAATTTAGGTGGGACAGGGGGCACCACTGAAGCTTTCTTT
V gene: TRBV5-4; J gene: TRBJ2-3; D gene: NA; clone size: few; CDR3 protein: CASSTDNTDTQYF; CDR3 DNA: TGTGCCAGCAGCACCGACAACACAGATACGCAGTATTTT
V gene: TRBV2; J gene: TRBJ2-1; D gene: TRBD1; clone size: NA; CDR3 protein: CASLHPGQGPNEQFF; CDR3 DNA: TGTGCCAGCTTGCACCCGGGACAGGGTCCCAATGAGCAGTTCTTC
V gene: TRBV18; J gene: TRBJ1-1; D gene: NA; clone size: NA; CDR3 protein: CASSPELSVNTEAFF; CDR3 DNA: TGTGCCAGCTCACCGGAGTTGTCAGTGAACACTGAAGCTTTCTTT
V gene: TRBV5-1; J gene: TRBJ2-3; D gene: TRBD2; clone size: once; CDR3 protein: CASSPWTGGLTDTQYF; CDR3 DNA: TGCGCCAGCAGCCCCTGGACGGGGGGGCTCACAGATACGCAGTATTTT
V gene: TRBV10-3; J gene: TRBJ2-3; D gene: TRBD2; clone size: once; CDR3 protein: CAITPAGEADTQYF; CDR3 DNA: TGTGCCATCACTCCAGCGGGGGAGGCGGATACGCAGTATTTT
V gene: TRBV29-1; J gene: TRBJ2-5; D gene: NA; clone size: few; CDR3 protein: CSVSDPLGKETQYF; CDR3 DNA: TGCAGCGTTAGTGACCCACTAGGAAAAGAGACCCAGTACTTC
V gene: TRBV9; J gene: TRBJ2-3; D gene: TRBD2; clone size: NA; CDR3 protein: CASSVTSGYTDTQYF; CDR3 DNA: TGTGCCAGCAGCGTCACTAGCGGTTACACAGATACGCAGTATTTT
V gene: TRBV11-2; J gene: TRBJ2-7; D gene: NA; clone size: NA; CDR3 protein: CASRRQGLGYEQYF; CDR3 DNA: TGTGCCAGCAGGCGCCAGGGATTAGGCTACGAGCAGTACTTC
V gene: TRBV5-6; J gene: TRBJ2-7; D gene: TRBD2; clone size: NA; CDR3 protein: CASSPGLAGGPDEQYF; CDR3 DNA: TGTGCCAGCAGCCCCGGACTAGCGGGGGGGCCTGACGAGCAGTACTTC
V gene: TRBV7-6; J gene: TRBJ2-7; D gene: TRBD2; clone size: once; CDR3 protein: CASSLAGLGGTHEQYF; CDR3 DNA: TGTGCCAGCAGCTTAGCGGGTTTGGGAGGGACCCACGAGCAGTACTTC
V gene: TRBV5-4; J gene: TRBJ2-3; D gene: NA; clone size: NA; CDR3 protein: CASSHGLNTQYF; CDR3 DNA: TGTGCCAGCAGCCATGGACTCAATACGCAGTATTTT
V gene: TRBV13; J gene: TRBJ2-5; D gene: TRBD2; clone size: NA; CDR3 protein: CASSLGLAGGQETQYF; CDR3 DNA: TGTGCCAGCAGCCTGGGACTAGCGGGGGGGCAAGAGACCCAGTACTTC
V gene: TRBV5-1; J gene: TRBJ1-1; D gene: NA; clone size: NA; CDR3 protein: CASSLAEVDTEAFF; CDR3 DNA: TGCGCCAGCAGCTTGGCTGAGGTGGACACTGAAGCTTTCTTT
V gene: TRBV3-1/TRBV3-2; J gene: TRBJ2-7; D gene: TRBD2; clone size: NA; CDR3 protein: CASSQEILGASGAPDEQYF; CDR3 DNA: TGTGCCAGCAGCCAAGAAATTCTCGGGGCTAGCGGGGCCCCAGACGAGCAGTACTTC
V gene: TRBV13; J gene: TRBJ2-2; D gene: NA; clone size: NA; CDR3 protein: CASMLMRGIGELFF; CDR3 DNA: TGTGCCAGCATGTTAATGCGAGGGATCGGGGAGCTGTTTTTT
V gene: TRBV3-1/TRBV3-2; J gene: TRBJ2-1; D gene: NA; clone size: NA; CDR3 protein: CASSQERQDNEQFF; CDR3 DNA: TGTGCCAGCAGCCAAGAAAGACAGGACAATGAGCAGTTCTTC
V gene: TRBV9; J gene: TRBJ2-2; D gene: NA; clone size: NA; CDR3 protein: CASSVETGRNTGELFF; CDR3 DNA: TGTGCCAGCAGCGTAGAGACAGGACGGAACACCGGGGAGCTGTTTTTT
V gene: TRBV5-1; J gene: TRBJ2-5; D gene: NA; clone size: NA; CDR3 protein: CASSLRGLQETQYF; CDR3 DNA: TGCGCCAGCAGCTTACGGGGATTACAAGAGACCCAGTACTTC
V gene: TRBV7-8; J gene: TRBJ2-1; D gene: TRBD2; clone size: NA; CDR3 protein: CASSPRASGGATSEQFF; CDR3 DNA: TGTGCCAGCAGCCCCCGGGCCAGCGGGGGGGCCACAAGTGAGCAGTTCTTC
V gene: TRBV6-5; J gene: TRBJ1-1; D gene: NA; clone size: few; CDR3 protein: CASSYSPIGEGEAFF; CDR3 DNA: TGTGCCAGCAGTTACTCCCCCATCGGGGAGGGTGAAGCTTTCTTT
V gene: TRBV18; J gene: TRBJ2-4; D gene: TRBD1; clone size: NA; CDR3 protein: CASSPPGQGNIQYF; CDR3 DNA: TGTGCCAGCTCACCACCAGGACAGGGGAACATTCAGTACTTC
V gene: TRBV7-2; J gene: TRBJ2-7; D gene: TRBD1; clone size: NA; CDR3 protein: CASSFFGTGYYEQYF; CDR3 DNA: TGTGCCAGCAGCTTTTTTGGGACAGGGTACTACGAGCAGTACTTC
V gene: TRBV5-1; J gene: TRBJ1-2; D gene: TRBD1; clone size: NA; CDR3 protein: CASTPTGDRGYTF; CDR3 DNA: TGCGCCAGCACCCCAACAGGGGATCGAGGCTACACCTTC
V gene: TRBV7-3; J gene: TRBJ2-3; D gene: TRBD2; clone size: NA; CDR3 protein: CASSLGTSGGADTQYF; CDR3 DNA: TGTGCCAGCAGCCTAGGGACTAGCGGGGGGGCAGATACGCAGTATTTT
V gene: TRBV30; J gene: TRBJ2-3; D gene: TRBD2; clone size: once; CDR3 protein: CAWRGLVITDTQYF; CDR3 DNA: TGTGCCTGGAGGGGACTAGTGATTACAGATACGCAGTATTTT
V gene: TRBV11-2; J gene: TRBJ1-1; D gene: NA; clone size: few; CDR3 protein: CASSPRPGLNTEAFF; CDR3 DNA: TGTGCCAGCAGTCCGCGCCCGGGTCTTAACACTGAAGCTTTCTTT
V gene: TRBV6-5; J gene: TRBJ1-6; D gene: NA; clone size: NA; CDR3 protein: CASSHPTRAPLHF; CDR3 DNA: TGTGCCAGCAGCCACCCTACACGAGCGCCCCTCCACTTT
V gene: TRBV11-2; J gene: TRBJ2-1; D gene: TRBD2; clone size: NA; CDR3 protein: CASSYRDYDGYEQFF; CDR3 DNA: TGTGCCAGCAGCTATCGGGACTACGATGGCTATGAGCAGTTCTTC
V gene: TRBV7-8; J gene: TRBJ2-3; D gene: NA; clone size: few; CDR3 protein: CASSLSGDTQYF; CDR3 DNA: TGTGCCAGCAGCTTATCCGGAGATACGCAGTATTTT
V gene: TRBV10-1; J gene: TRBJ2-2; D gene: NA; clone size: NA; CDR3 protein: CASSALRVDGELFF; CDR3 DNA: TGCGCCAGCAGTGCGCTCAGGGTCGACGGGGAGCTGTTTTTT
V gene: TRBV9; J gene: TRBJ1-3; D gene: TRBD1; clone size: once; CDR3 protein: CASSVTGQGANTIYF; CDR3 DNA: TGTGCCAGCAGCGTGACTGGACAGGGGGCGAACACCATATATTTT
V gene: TRBV27; J gene: TRBJ1-2; D gene: NA; clone size: NA; CDR3 protein: CASSTGTKSDGYTF; CDR3 DNA: TGTGCCAGCAGTACCGGGACTAAGTCCGATGGCTACACCTTC
V gene: TRBV5-1; J gene: TRBJ1-2; D gene: TRBD1; clone size: NA; CDR3 protein: CASSPSSTGGAYGYTF; CDR3 DNA: TGCGCCAGCAGCCCATCCTCGACAGGGGGCGCCTATGGCTACACCTTC
V gene: TRBV5-4; J gene: TRBJ2-1; D gene: TRBD1; clone size: NA; CDR3 protein: CASSLAVERTGDLLDEQFF; CDR3 DNA: TGTGCCAGCAGCTTGGCAGTTGAGAGGACAGGGGACCTACTAGATGAGCAGTTCTTC
V gene: TRBV5-1; J gene: TRBJ2-4; D gene: NA; clone size: NA; CDR3 protein: CASSLDGRGKNIQYF; CDR3 DNA: TGCGCCAGCAGCTTGGATGGCAGAGGCAAAAACATTCAGTACTTC
V gene: TRBV6-6; J gene: TRBJ2-2; D gene: TRBD1; clone size: NA; CDR3 protein: CASSRTYGDRNTGELFF; CDR3 DNA: TGTGCCAGCAGCCGAACCTACGGGGACAGGAACACCGGGGAGCTGTTTTTT
V gene: TRBV9; J gene: TRBJ1-2; D gene: NA; clone size: NA; CDR3 protein: CASSVVGAGEGYTF; CDR3 DNA: TGTGCCAGCAGCGTAGTGGGGGCGGGCGAAGGCTACACCTTC
V gene: TRBV6-5; J gene: TRBJ2-5; D gene: NA; clone size: NA; CDR3 protein: CASSLGQQETQYF; CDR3 DNA: TGTGCCAGCAGTCTCGGACAGCAAGAGACCCAGTACTTC
V gene: TRBV4-1; J gene: TRBJ1-1; D gene: NA; clone size: NA; CDR3 protein: CASSQVARAEMNTEAFF; CDR3 DNA: TGCGCCAGCAGCCAAGTCGCCAGGGCGGAGATGAACACTGAAGCTTTCTTT
V gene: TRBV5-6; J gene: TRBJ2-1; D gene: TRBD2; clone size: NA; CDR3 protein: CASRLGASGGDEQFF; CDR3 DNA: TGTGCCAGCAGACTTGGGGCTAGCGGTGGAGATGAGCAGTTCTTC
V gene: TRBV19; J gene: TRBJ1-2; D gene: TRBD1; clone size: NA; CDR3 protein: CASSHRGWGYTF; CDR3 DNA: TGTGCCAGTAGCCACAGGGGTTGGGGCTACACCTTC
V gene: TRBV12-3/TRBV12-4; J gene: TRBJ2-1; D gene: TRBD1; clone size: few; CDR3 protein: CASLTDRVDEQFF; CDR3 DNA: TGTGCCAGCCTAACTGACAGGGTCGATGAGCAGTTCTTC
V gene: TRBV5-4; J gene: TRBJ2-7; D gene: NA; clone size: NA; CDR3 protein: CASSLERNGEQYF; CDR3 DNA: TGTGCCAGCAGCCTTGAGAGGAATGGTGAGCAGTACTTC
V gene: TRBV7-6; J gene: TRBJ2-1; D gene: TRBD1; clone size: NA; CDR3 protein: CASSENRGHPNEQFF; CDR3 DNA: TGTGCCAGCAGTGAAAACAGGGGGCATCCCAATGAGCAGTTCTTC
V gene: TRBV18; J gene: TRBJ2-1; D gene: NA; clone size: NA; CDR3 protein: CASSPPRVSYNEQFF; CDR3 DNA: TGTGCCAGCTCCCCCCCGCGGGTCTCCTACAATGAGCAGTTCTTC
V gene: TRBV6-5; J gene: TRBJ2-3; D gene: TRBD2; clone size: NA; CDR3 protein: CASSSVAGGPADTQYF; CDR3 DNA: TGTGCCAGCAGTTCTGTAGCGGGGGGGCCGGCAGATACGCAGTATTTT
V gene: TRBV7-3; J gene: TRBJ1-2; D gene: TRBD1; clone size: NA; CDR3 protein: CASRGKDRAYGYTF; CDR3 DNA: TGTGCCAGCAGGGGGAAAGACAGGGCTTACGGCTACACCTTC
V gene: TRBV4-1; J gene: TRBJ2-1; D gene: TRBD2; clone size: NA; CDR3 protein: CASSQVDGAGDNEQFF; CDR3 DNA: TGCGCCAGCAGCCAAGTCGATGGTGCGGGGGACAATGAGCAGTTCTTC
V gene: TRBV5-1; J gene: TRBJ1-4; D gene: TRBD1; clone size: NA; CDR3 protein: CASTKGAEYEKLFF; CDR3 DNA: TGCGCCAGCACCAAGGGGGCTGAATATGAAAAACTGTTTTTT
V gene: TRBV30; J gene: TRBJ1-2; D gene: NA; clone size: NA; CDR3 protein: CAWSGAGDNYGYTF; CDR3 DNA: TGTGCCTGGAGCGGTGCAGGGGATAACTATGGCTACACCTTC
V gene: TRBV4-1; J gene: TRBJ2-3; D gene: NA; clone size: NA; CDR3 protein: CASSQVAEDTQYF; CDR3 DNA: TGCGCCAGCAGCCAAGTAGCGGAAGATACGCAGTATTTT
V gene: TRBV7-9; J gene: TRBJ1-5; D gene: TRBD1; clone size: NA; CDR3 protein: CASQGQGLNQPQHF; CDR3 DNA: TGTGCCAGCCAGGGACAGGGGCTCAATCAGCCCCAGCATTTT
V gene: TRBV2; J gene: TRBJ2-5; D gene: TRBD1; clone size: NA; CDR3 protein: CASSDSRGLETQYF; CDR3 DNA: TGTGCCAGCAGTGACAGCAGGGGGTTAGAGACCCAGTACTTC
V gene: TRBV11-3; J gene: TRBJ2-1; D gene: NA; clone size: NA; CDR3 protein: CASSHYSGVNEQFF; CDR3 DNA: TGTGCCAGCAGCCACTACTCAGGGGTAAATGAGCAGTTCTTC